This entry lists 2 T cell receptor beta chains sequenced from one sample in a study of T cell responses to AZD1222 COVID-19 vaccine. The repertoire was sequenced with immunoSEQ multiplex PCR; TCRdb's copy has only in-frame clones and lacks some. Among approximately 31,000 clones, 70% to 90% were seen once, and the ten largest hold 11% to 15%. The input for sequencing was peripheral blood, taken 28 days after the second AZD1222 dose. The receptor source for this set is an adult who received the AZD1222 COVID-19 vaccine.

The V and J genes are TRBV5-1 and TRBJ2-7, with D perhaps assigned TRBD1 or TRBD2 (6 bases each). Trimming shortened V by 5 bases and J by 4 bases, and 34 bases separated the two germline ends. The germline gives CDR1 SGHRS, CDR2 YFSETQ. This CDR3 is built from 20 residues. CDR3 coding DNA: TGCGCCAGCAGAGTCATGGCGGGACAAACCTACGAGGTTTCATTTTACGAGCAGTACTTC. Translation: CASRVMAGQTYEVSFYEQYF.

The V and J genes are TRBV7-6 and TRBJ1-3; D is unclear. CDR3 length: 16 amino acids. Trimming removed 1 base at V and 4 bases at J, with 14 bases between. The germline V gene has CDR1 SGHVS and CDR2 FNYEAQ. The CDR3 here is CASSLGAGSTGNTIYF. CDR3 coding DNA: TGTGCCAGCAGCTTAGGTGCTGGGTCGACCGGAAACACCATATATTTT.